Presented here are 4 T cell receptor beta chains from one specimen sequenced in a study of response to subunit inactivated influenza vaccine. TCRdb fed the RT-PCR reads into MiXCR, producing one record per CDR3 protein. This sample yields some 500,000 distinct CDR3 sequences, of which roughly 27% are seen a single time; under 2.5% belongs to the top ten. Specimen: CD4+ T cells sorted from PBMCs, collected 5 to 6 days after vaccination. These receptors were obtained from a man aged 50 to 59 who received an inactivated influenza vaccine.

This clonotype has at least ten counts. The J gene is TRBJ2-7, the V gene TRBV4-1; 11 nucleotides line up with TRBD1. CDR1 is MGHRA, CDR2 YSYEKL, per germline. The junction had 3 bases not matched to a gene; V was cut back by 1 base and J by 4 bases. There are 15 residues in the CDR3. This chain's CDR3 is CASSQAGTGGYEQYF. CDR3 coding DNA: TGCGCCAGCAGCCAAGCCGGGACAGGGGGGTACGAGCAGTACTTC.

This clonotype has more than one count but fewer than ten. This chain's CDR3 is CASSLVSSRSGGIQYF. The CDR3 DNA is TGCGCCAGCAGCTTGGTCTCTTCGCGGTCCGGCGGCATTCAGTACTTC. The chain couples TRBV5-1 to TRBJ2-4, with unresolved D. The length of the CDR3 is 16 residues. Germline V gene data show CDR1 as SGHRS and CDR2 as YFSETQ. Trimming removed 0 bases from V and 9 bases from J, with 19 bases in between.

This clonotype was detected a few times. This sequence joins TRBV20-1 and TRBJ2-3; 9 positions match TRBD2. Losses at the gene ends were 0 bases for V and 5 bases for J; bases not matched to a gene: 9. The germline V gene encodes CDR1 DFQATT and CDR2 SNEGSKA (reference sequence). The CDR3 extends over 16 amino acids. CDR3 loop: CSARDWGGRAGDTQYF. CDR3 DNA: TGCAGTGCTAGAGACTGGGGCGGGAGGGCTGGAGATACGCAGTATTTT.

This clonotype was seen many times. The chain uses TRBV11-2 and TRBJ1-1; D is unresolved. Germline assignment: CDR1 SGHAT and CDR2 FQNNGV. The V end was cut by 1 base, the J end by 1 base, with 7 bases between. The CDR3 consists of 14 residues. CDR3 sequence (DNA): TGTGCCAGCAGCTTAGGGACCCCGAACACTGAAGCTTTCTTT. Its translation is CASSLGTPNTEAFF.